This entry concerns a single TCR beta chain. This record belongs to a study of blood T cell repertoires in COVID-19. At the level of the study: Both acute and convalescent COVID-19 samples were obtained from the United States, Italy and Spain. In each case, the material was cDNA or gDNA derived from T cells, B-cell-depleted T cells, or PBMCs.

The V and J ends lost 1 base and 6 bases, in that order; junction bases with no gene match: 2. Germline CDR1 is KGHSH and CDR2 is LQKENI. This CDR3 has 14 residues. Profiled with immunoSEQ multiplex PCR; TCRdb holds only in-frame clones, not every one. The repertoire holds 150,000 to 200,000 clones, with roughly 87% as singletons. This TCR was recovered from a man aged 18 to 35 who had recovered from COVID-19. Sequenced sample: peripheral blood. This sequence joins TRBV18 and TRBJ1-4, with 7 nucleotides matching TRBD1. The CDR3 reads CASSPRQGDEKLFF. CDR3 nucleotide sequence: TGTGCCAGCTCACCACGACAGGGAGATGAAAAACTGTTTTTT. Drawing the rest from reference TRBV18 and TRBJ1-4, the complete variable domain is NAGVMQNPRHLVRRRGQEARLRCSPMKGHSHVYWYRQLPEEGLKFMVYLQKENIIDESGMPKERFSAEFPKEGPSILRIQQVVRGDSAAYFCASSPRQGDEKLFFGSGTQLSVL.